The 12 T cell receptor beta chains presented below share a single source sample, sequenced in a study of human T cells and chemical hapten exposure (dated by TCRdb to the early 2020s). The receptor library was made with RACE. Sequencing relied on a NextSeq 500. TCRdb ran its own pipeline on the public reads, namely fastp trimming at Q25 and MiXCR clone calling, and kept in-frame beta chains. Identical CDR3 protein sequences are pooled into one entry, listed with their most common genes and DNA. Within this sample are around 99,000 distinct CDR3 sequences, with around 12% of them counted one time only. 2% to 2.5% of the sample is held by the ten biggest clonotypes. Explained via the paper, the time point label denotes: patch test 1, 2 weeks after DPC sensitization. What this sample's treatment or condition label stands for: therapeutic diphenylcyclopropenone sensitization with weekly scalp DPC. Sequencing was performed on whole blood, taken in connection with sensitization to the hapten diphenylcyclopropenone (DPC). These receptors all stem from a woman aged 40 to 50 with alopecia areata. Some clones in this sample may be carry-over from other donors' samples.

A few counts support this clonotype. The chain uses TRBV9 and TRBJ2-7, with 7 bases aligning to TRBD2. Germline trimming cut 3 bases from V and 3 bases from J; bases unmatched to any gene: 21. Germline CDR1 reads SGDLS; CDR2 reads YYNGEE. The CDR3 extends over 19 amino acids. The DNA of the CDR3 is TGTGCCAGCAGCGGACCAGAAACGAAGCGGGGCTACTATCTCTACGAGCAGTACTTC. Translating gives CASSGPETKRGYYLYEQYF.

This rearrangement joins TRBV28 to TRBJ2-3; 8 nucleotides align to TRBD2. This CDR3 spans 16 amino acids. V lost 3 bases to trimming and J lost 2 bases; unmatched junction nucleotides: 7. Germline V gives CDR1 MDHEN, CDR2 SYDVKM. The CDR3 DNA follows: TGTGCCAGCAGTTTTTGGGCTAGCGGGTCCACAGATACGCAGTATTTT. This gives the protein CASSFWASGSTDTQYF.

This chain uses TRBV7-6 with TRBJ1-6; unclear D gene. The CDR3 consists of 14 residues. Trimming left V 3 bases short and J 7 bases short, with 10 bases between. CDR1 is SGHVS, CDR2 FNYEAQ, per germline. The CDR3 DNA reads TGTGCCAGCAGCTTTACGGACGGGAATTCACCCCTCCACTTT. As protein: CASSFTDGNSPLHF.

This clonotype was seen repeatedly, ten times or more. The V call is TRBV5-5, the J call TRBJ2-7; TRBD1 might be the D (8 bases). Deletions cut 0 bases from V and 6 bases from J, with 19 bases between. This CDR3 is 16 amino acids long. Looked up from germline, CDR1 is SGHKS and CDR2 is YYEKEE (reference sequence). The CDR3 DNA sequence: TGTGCCAGCAGCTTGGCTCCGGGACAGGTAGCGGGCGAGCAGTACTTC. This sequence encodes CASSLAPGQVAGEQYF.

This clonotype was seen a handful of times. The chain recombines TRBV11-3 with TRBJ2-1, with 11 bases identical to TRBD2. The CDR3 is made up of 15 amino acids. J lost 4 bases, V lost 8 bases, and 7 bases had no gene match. Germline CDR1 and CDR2: SGHNT and YENEEA. The CDR3 DNA reads TGTGCCAGCTCAGAGGGGACTAGCGGATACAATGAGCAGTTCTTC. This encodes CASSEGTSGYNEQFF.

This clonotype was detected ten times or more. This chain uses TRBV7-2 with TRBJ1-5; TRBD1 might be the D (5 bases). Trimming left V 2 bases short and J 0 bases short, with 8 bases between. This CDR3 contains 15 residues. Germline V lookup: CDR1 SGHTA, CDR2 FQGNSA. CDR3: CASSLSGGSNQPQHF. The CDR3 nucleotides are TGTGCCAGCAGCTTATCCGGGGGTAGCAATCAGCCCCAGCATTTT.

For this clonotype: A read error may produce the germline difference seen at one junction end. This chain uses TRBV9 with TRBJ2-1; TRBD2 matches 7 bases. In germline, CDR1 is SGDLS, CDR2 YYNGEE. CDR3 length: 15 residues. The CDR3 DNA is TGTGCCAGCAGCGTAGCGGGAGGCTCCTTCAATGAGCAGTTCTTC. This gives the protein CASSVAGGSFNEQFF.

This chain joins TRBV28 and TRBJ1-2; D is undetermined. This CDR3 has 14 amino acids. CDR1 is MDHEN and CDR2 is SYDVKM in the germline V gene. With 1 base removed from V and 4 bases from J, the gap between germline ends came to 10 bases. Here the CDR3 reads CASSLSTGTYGYTF. CDR3 bases: TGTGCCAGCAGTTTATCGACCGGAACCTATGGCTACACCTTC.

This clonotype came up once. The rearrangement uses TRBV12-5 and TRBJ2-2, with unresolved D. Trimming left V 6 bases short and J 5 bases short, with 16 bases between. The length of the CDR3 is 15 residues. Germline V gives CDR1 LGHNT, CDR2 FRNRAP. The CDR3 protein is CASGINYRRTGELFF. Written as DNA, the CDR3 is TGTGCTAGTGGAATAAACTACCGCCGGACCGGGGAGCTGTTTTTT.

The CDR3 bases are TGTGCCAGCAGGGCCGTGAACACTGAAGCTTTCTTT. Translated: CASRAVNTEAFF. This chain uses TRBV28 with TRBJ1-1; D is ambiguous. Per the germline V gene, CDR1 is MDHEN and CDR2 is SYDVKM. With 6 bases removed from V and 0 bases from J, the gap between germline ends came to 5 bases. CDR3 size: 12 residues.

This clonotype came up a few times. The V and J genes are TRBV28 and TRBJ2-3; 8 bases match TRBD1. Per the germline V gene, CDR1 is MDHEN and CDR2 is SYDVKM. With 6 bases clipped from V and 6 bases from J, the junction kept 8 bases outside the gene matches. This CDR3 has 14 amino acids. The CDR3 protein is CASRSTGAGDTQYF. Here the CDR3 DNA reads TGTGCCAGCAGATCGACAGGGGCCGGGGATACGCAGTATTTT.

This clonotype showed up many times. This sequence joins TRBV7-8 and TRBJ1-5; no definite D call. V lost 2 bases to trimming and J lost 0 bases, with 11 bases between them. Per germline, CDR1 SGHVS and CDR2 FQNEAQ. The CDR3 has 16 residues. In DNA form, the CDR3 reads TGTGCCAGCAGCTTATTAAGGACCCATAGCAATCAGCCCCAGCATTTT. It is translated as CASSLLRTHSNQPQHF.